This TCR beta chain was found in a study of T cell changes during pregnancy in multiple sclerosis. Using immunoSEQ multiplex PCR, the repertoire was profiled, and TCRdb retains in-frame clones only, with some absent. This sample has some 36,000 clones, with approximately 89% found just once. Sequencing was performed on CD4+ T cells from peripheral blood mononuclear cells, taken in the second trimester of pregnancy. The source of this sequence is a female donor in good health, enrolled as a control in a pregnancy study.

The CDR3 here is CASRISSGATKTNEQFF. The DNA for the CDR3 is TGTGCCAGCAGAATATCTAGCGGCGCCACAAAGACTAATGAGCAGTTCTTC. This chain links TRBV27 with TRBJ2-1; 7 bases align to TRBD2. Germline V gene data show CDR1 as MNHEY and CDR2 as SMNVEV (reference sequence). V shed 6 bases and J 7 bases; nucleotides not matched to a gene: 18. The CDR3 length is 17 residues.